Listed here are 11 T cell receptor beta chains from one sample, sequenced in a study of blood T cell repertoires in COVID-19. Sequencing was performed with immunoSEQ multiplex PCR; in TCRdb, only in-frame clones are kept and a portion is missing. The repertoire holds about 210,000 clones, with around 80% as singletons. What was sequenced was peripheral blood. These receptor sequences come from a woman between 65 and 79 years old with acute or convalescent COVID-19.

The chain combines TRBV28 with TRBJ1-1, with D perhaps TRBD1 (6 bases). V lost 10 bases and J 5 bases, leaving 11 bases between the germline ends. Germline V CDR1 and CDR2: MDHEN, SYDVKM. The CDR3 extends over 11 amino acids. CDR3 nucleotides: TGTGCCACCCAACAGGGAACTGAAGCTTTCTTT. This translates into CATQQGTEAFF.

This sequence joins TRBV29-1 and TRBJ1-1; D might be TRBD1 (6 bases). Germline V CDR1 and CDR2: SQVTM, ANQGSEA. The CDR3 is 15 residues long. Trimming removed 1 base at V and 6 bases at J, with 18 bases between. CDR3 nucleotide sequence: TGCAGCGTTGAAGCTAGACAGGCCCGGGGGGCTGAAGCTTTCTTT. Encoded protein: CSVEARQARGAEAFF.

The chain has TRBV6-6 and TRBJ2-7, with TRBD1 matching 11 bases. V was pared by 4 bases and J by 6 bases, with 8 bases of the junction left unmatched. The CDR3 extends over 15 amino acids. Germline loops: CDR1 MNHNY, CDR2 SVGAGI (reference sequence). In DNA, the CDR3 is TGTGCCAGCAGTTCTCCGGACAGGGGGCTTAGCGAGCAGTACTTC. It is translated as CASSSPDRGLSEQYF.

The table lists this clone with a count of one. The V gene is TRBV11-3, the J gene TRBJ2-1; 7 bases line up with TRBD2. The trim removed 2 bases at V and 5 bases at J, leaving 6 bases unmatched. CDR3 length: 15 residues. The germline CDR1 and CDR2 sequences are SGHNT and YENEEA. This chain's CDR3 is CASSLRSGANNEQFF. Here the CDR3 DNA reads TGTGCCAGCAGCTTAAGGAGCGGGGCCAACAATGAGCAGTTCTTC.

This rearrangement joins TRBV18 to TRBJ1-2, with TRBD1 matching 8 bases. This CDR3 region has 17 residues. Trimming cost V 6 bases and J 8 bases; bases outside gene matches: 20. Germline loops: CDR1 KGHSH, CDR2 LQKENI. CDR3 protein: CASSNRSQGAVTGGYTF. DNA of the CDR3: TGTGCCAGCTCGAACCGGTCCCAGGGGGCAGTAACGGGAGGCTACACCTTC.

The rearrangement uses TRBV25-1 and TRBJ1-5; D may be TRBD1 (5 bases). CDR1 MGHDK and CDR2 SYGVNS come from the germline V gene. CDR3 length: 14 residues. V was clipped by 5 bases and J by 9 bases, with 17 bases between them. The DNA for the CDR3 is TGTGCCAGCAGTATGGACAAGGGAAGATGGCCCCAGCATTTT. The encoded protein is CASSMDKGRWPQHF.

J is TRBJ2-3 and V is TRBV19, with 11 bases identical to TRBD1. The germline V gene has CDR1 LNHDA and CDR2 SQIVND (reference sequence). Unmatched junction bases numbered 8, after V lost 5 bases and J lost 7 bases. The CDR3 length is 15 residues. The CDR3 protein is CASSSGQGGSNTQYF. The CDR3 DNA follows: TGTGCCAGTAGTTCGGGACAGGGGGGATCTAATACGCAGTATTTT.

This clone has a handful of counts. V is TRBV7-9 and J is TRBJ1-3; D not certain. The CDR3 totals 12 residues. Trimming cost V 5 bases and J 9 bases, with 11 bases left between them. CDR1 and CDR2 (germline): SEHNR, FQNEAQ (reference sequence). CDR3 sequence reads: CASSHDSRTIYF. The DNA for the CDR3 is TGTGCCAGCAGCCATGACTCACGCACCATATATTTT.

The J gene is TRBJ2-3, the V gene TRBV5-5, with TRBD2 identical over 10 bases. CDR1 is SGHKS, CDR2 YYEKEE, per germline (reference sequence). The V gene end was trimmed by 5 bases and the J gene end by 4 bases; junction bases not matched to a gene: 10. This CDR3 is built from 16 residues. The CDR3 region has the DNA TGTGCCAGCAGTTCCGGGCGAAGCGGGGGGGCAGATACGCAGTATTTT. Encoded protein: CASSSGRSGGADTQYF. Looking up the rest from reference TRBV5-5 and TRBJ2-3 gives the full variable domain: DAGVTQSPTHLIKTRGQQVTLRCSPISGHKSVSWYQQVLGQGPQFIFQYYEKEERGRGNFPDRFSARQFPNYSSELNVNALLLGDSALYLCASSSGRSGGADTQYFGPGTRLTVL.

This chain uses TRBV6-6 with TRBJ1-6; weak D call: TRBD1 (6 bases). Trimming stripped 6 bases from V and 2 bases from J, with 11 bases between. This CDR3 has 15 amino acids. CDR1 and CDR2 (germline): MNHNY, SVGAGI (reference sequence). The CDR3 DNA is TGTGCCAGCAGCCCCCGGACAGCCTATAATTCACCCCTCCACTTT. Amino acid sequence: CASSPRTAYNSPLHF.

The V and J genes are TRBV27 and TRBJ2-1; weak D call: TRBD1 (6 bases). The CDR3 is made up of 14 amino acids. The ends were cut back, 6 bases at V and 3 bases at J, with 12 bases in the middle. Germline CDR1 MNHEY, CDR2 SMNVEV (reference sequence). The CDR3 loop reads CASSSTGYYNEQFF. Written as DNA, the CDR3 is TGTGCCAGCAGCTCGACAGGCTACTACAATGAGCAGTTCTTC.